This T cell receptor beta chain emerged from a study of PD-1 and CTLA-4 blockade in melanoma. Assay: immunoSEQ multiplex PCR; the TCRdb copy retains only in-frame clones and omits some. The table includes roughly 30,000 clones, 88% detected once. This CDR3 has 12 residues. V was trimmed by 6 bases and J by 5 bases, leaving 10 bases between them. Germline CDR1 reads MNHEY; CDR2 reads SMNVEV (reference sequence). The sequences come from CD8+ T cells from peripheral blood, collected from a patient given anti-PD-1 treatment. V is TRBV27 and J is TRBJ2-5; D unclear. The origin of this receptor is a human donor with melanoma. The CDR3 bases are TGTGCCAGCAGCGAAATCGGGGAGACCCAGTACTTC. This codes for CASSEIGETQYF.